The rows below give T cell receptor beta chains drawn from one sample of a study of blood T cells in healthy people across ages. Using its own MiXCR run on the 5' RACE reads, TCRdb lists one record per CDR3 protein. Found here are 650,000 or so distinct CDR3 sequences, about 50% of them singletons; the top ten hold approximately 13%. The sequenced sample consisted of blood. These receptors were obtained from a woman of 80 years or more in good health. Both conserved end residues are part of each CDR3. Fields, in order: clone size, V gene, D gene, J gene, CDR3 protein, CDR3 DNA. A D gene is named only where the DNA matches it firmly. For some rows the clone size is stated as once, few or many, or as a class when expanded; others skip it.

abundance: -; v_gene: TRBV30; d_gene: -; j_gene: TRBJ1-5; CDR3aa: CAWSAGQGGDQPQHF; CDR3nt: TGTGCCTGGAGCGCGGGGCAGGGAGGCGATCAGCCCCAGCATTTT
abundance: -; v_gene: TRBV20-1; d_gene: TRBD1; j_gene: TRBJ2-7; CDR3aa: CGARGTGVSDEQYF; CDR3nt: TGCGGTGCTAGAGGGACAGGGGTTTCGGACGAGCAGTACTTC
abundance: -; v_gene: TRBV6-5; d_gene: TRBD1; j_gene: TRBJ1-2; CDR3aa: CASSCLGQGAYGYTF; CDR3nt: TGTGCCAGCAGTTGCCTGGGACAGGGGGCTTATGGTTACACCTTC
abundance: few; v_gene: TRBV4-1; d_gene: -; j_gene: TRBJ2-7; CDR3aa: CASSQERTAVVGNEQYF; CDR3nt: TGCGCCAGCAGCCAAGAACGGACAGCTGTGGTGGGCAATGAGCAGTACTTC
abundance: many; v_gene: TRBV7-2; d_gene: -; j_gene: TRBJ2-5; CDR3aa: CASSSAGGRSLETQYF; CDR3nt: TGTGCCAGCAGCTCCGCTGGGGGGAGGTCGTTAGAGACCCAGTACTTC
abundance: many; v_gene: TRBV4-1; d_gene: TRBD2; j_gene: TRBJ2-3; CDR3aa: CASSQDFSGGATDTQYF; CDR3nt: TGCGCCAGCAGCCAAGATTTTAGCGGGGGAGCCACAGATACGCAGTATTTT
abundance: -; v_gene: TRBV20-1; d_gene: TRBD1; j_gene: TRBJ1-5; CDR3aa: CSAPTGEGQPQHF; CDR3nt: TGCAGTGCGCCAACAGGGGAAGGTCAGCCCCAGCATTTT
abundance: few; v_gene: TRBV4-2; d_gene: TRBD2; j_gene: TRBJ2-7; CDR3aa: CASSRHDGRGTETYEQYF; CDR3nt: TGTGCCAGCAGCCGGCACGATGGGAGGGGAACTGAAACCTACGAGCAGTACTTC
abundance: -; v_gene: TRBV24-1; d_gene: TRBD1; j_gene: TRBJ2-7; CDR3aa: CATTRDRPYEQYF; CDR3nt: TGTGCCACCACACGGGACAGACCATACGAGCAGTACTTC
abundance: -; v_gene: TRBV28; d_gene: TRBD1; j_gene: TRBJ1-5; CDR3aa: CASSRPGTGGNQPQHF; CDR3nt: TGTGCCAGCAGCCGTCCCGGGACAGGGGGCAATCAGCCCCAGCATTTT
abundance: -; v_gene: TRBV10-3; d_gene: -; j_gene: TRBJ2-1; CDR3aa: CAIRTGTHSEQFF; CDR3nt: TGTGCCATCAGAACAGGGACCCACAGTGAGCAGTTTTTC
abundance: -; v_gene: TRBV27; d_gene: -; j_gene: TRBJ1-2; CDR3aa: CASSLGPLWDGYTF; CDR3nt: TGTGCCAGCAGTTTAGGGCCCCTTTGGGATGGCTACACCTTC
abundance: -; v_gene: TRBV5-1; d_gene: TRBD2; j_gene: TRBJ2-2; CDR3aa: CASSFRSGELGELFF; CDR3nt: TGCGCCAGCAGCTTCCGTAGCGGGGAGCTCGGGGAGCTGTTTTTT
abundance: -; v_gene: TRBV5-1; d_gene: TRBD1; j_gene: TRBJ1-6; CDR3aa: CASSTGQGNSYKSPLHF; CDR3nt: TGCGCCAGCAGCACTGGACAGGGAAACTCCTATAAGTCACCCCTCCACTTT
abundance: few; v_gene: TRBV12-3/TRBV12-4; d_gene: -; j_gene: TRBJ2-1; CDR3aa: CASSVAGRLEQFF; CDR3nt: TGTGCCAGCAGCGTGGCAGGCAGGTTAGAGCAGTTCTTC
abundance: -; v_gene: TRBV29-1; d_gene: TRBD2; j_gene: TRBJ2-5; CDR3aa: CSVGLAGPGAQYF; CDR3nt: TGCAGCGTTGGGCTAGCGGGACCCGGGGCCCAGTACTTC